One sample yielded the 27 T cell receptor beta chains listed below, sequenced in a study of fetal regulatory T cell absence and autoimmunity. Assay used: immunoSEQ multiplex PCR; TCRdb lists only in-frame clones, some missing. The table records roughly 95,000 clones, roughly 78% of them present only once. The sample taken for sequencing was pancreas tissue. All receptors come from a male donor with IPEX syndrome.

This clone was seen just once. V gene TRBV5-5 combines with J gene TRBJ2-2; tentative D call: TRBD1 (6 bases). V was shortened by 4 bases and J by 3 bases, with 10 bases between the two germline ends. This CDR3 contains 14 residues. Germline CDR1 is SGHKS and CDR2 is YYEKEE (reference sequence). The CDR3 nucleotides are TGTGCCAGCAGCCCAACAGGGTACACCGGGGAGCTGTTTTTT. Protein: CASSPTGYTGELFF.

The rearrangement joins TRBV5-4 to TRBJ2-7; D not certain. The germline gives CDR1 SGHNT, CDR2 YYREEE (reference sequence). CDR3 length equals 14 residues. V lost 1 base and J lost 4, with 12 bases in between. Written as DNA, the CDR3 is TGTGCCAGCAGCTTGAGGCAAAATCCTTACGAGCAGTACTTC. Encoded protein: CASSLRQNPYEQYF. The full variable domain, completed using reference TRBV5-4 and TRBJ2-7, is ETGVTQSPTHLIKTRGQQVTLRCSSQSGHNTVSWYQQALGQGPQFIFQYYREEENGRGNFPPRFSGLQFPNYSSELNVNALELDDSALYLCASSLRQNPYEQYFGPGTRLTVT.

As DNA, the CDR3 is TGTGCCAGCAGCCCCCCCGTCGGGAGGAGGACAGATACGCAGTATTTT. Residues: CASSPPVGRRTDTQYF. The rearrangement uses TRBV7-9 and TRBJ2-3; TRBD2 agrees at 7 bases. Per the germline V gene, CDR1 is SEHNR and CDR2 is FQNEAQ (reference sequence). V shed 5 bases and J 3 bases; nucleotides not matched to a gene: 11. The CDR3 consists of 16 residues.

The V gene is TRBV27, the J gene TRBJ1-4; D perhaps matches TRBD1 (5 bases). From germline, CDR1 is MNHEY and CDR2 SMNVEV (reference sequence). The V and J ends lost 10 bases and 8 bases respectively, with 11 bases between them. The CDR3 is 11 residues long. The CDR3 DNA sequence: TGTGCCACCGGGACCTTAGAAAAACTGTTTTTT. As protein: CATGTLEKLFF. Together with reference TRBV27 and TRBJ1-4, the CDR3 gives the full variable domain: EAQVTQNPRYLITVTGKKLTVTCSQNMNHEYMSWYRQDPGLGLRQIYYSMNVEVTDKGDVPEGYKVSRKEKRNFPLILESPSPNQTSLYFCATGTLEKLFFGSGTQLSVL.

This clone appeared a few times. A junction boundary mismatches the germline segment, possibly from a read error. The chain employs TRBV7-7 and TRBJ2-5; D is perhaps TRBD1 (6 bases). Germline V gene lookup returns CDR1 SSHAT and CDR2 FNYEAQ (reference sequence). The CDR3 contains 13 residues. The CDR3 sequence is CASSRTVQETQYF. The CDR3 DNA reads TGTGCTAGCAGCCGGACAGTCCAAGAGACCCAGTACTTC.

The rearrangement links TRBV29-1 to TRBJ1-1; maybe TRBD1 (5 bases). The germline V gene encodes CDR1 SQVTM and CDR2 ANQGSEA. This CDR3 is 11 amino acids long. V shed 7 bases and J shed 5 bases, with 11 bases lying between them. CDR3 in amino acids: CSARGETEAFF. The CDR3 DNA reads as TGCAGCGCAAGGGGAGAAACTGAAGCTTTCTTT.

This rearrangement joins TRBV5-6 to TRBJ2-7; the match to TRBD2 covers 8 bases. Germline trimming cut 5 bases from V and 4 bases from J; bases unmatched to any gene: 8. CDR1 is SGHDT, CDR2 YYEEEE, per germline. CDR3 size: 14 residues. CDR3 nucleotides: TGTGCCAGCAGTCTCCGGACTAGCCAGTACGAGCAGTACTTC. Translated: CASSLRTSQYEQYF.

This clone has only a few counts. The V gene is TRBV11-2, the J gene TRBJ1-4; 7 bases are a match to TRBD1. CDR3 length: 17 residues. The J segment lost 1 base and the V segment lost 2 bases, leaving 7 bases of the junction unmatched. In germline, CDR1 is SGHAT, CDR2 FQNNGV. The CDR3 coding sequence is TGTGCCAGCAGCTTACGCTCAAGGGGGCGAACTAATGAAAAACTGTTTTTT. This codes for CASSLRSRGRTNEKLFF.

The V call is TRBV19, the J call TRBJ1-3; D is uncertain. V was trimmed by 7 bases and J by 0 bases, leaving 10 bases between them. Germline V gene sequence: CDR1 LNHDA, CDR2 SQIVND (reference sequence). The CDR3 totals 14 residues. CDR3 DNA sequence: TGTGCCAGTACCAACGCACTCTCTGGAAACACCATATATTTT. Translating gives CASTNALSGNTIYF.

The rearrangement links TRBV6-5 to TRBJ1-3, with 7 positions matching TRBD1. The CDR3 runs 13 residues. The V gene's germline CDR1 is MNHEY and CDR2 SVGAGI. After removal of 6 bases from V and 8 bases from J, the junction contained 7 bases not matched to a gene. CDR3 amino acids: CASSDRVMDTIYF. Written as DNA, the CDR3 is TGTGCCAGCAGCGACAGGGTTATGGACACCATATATTTT.

This clone was seen just once. The chain recombines TRBV30 with TRBJ1-2; D perhaps matches TRBD1 (5 bases). This CDR3 comprises 12 residues. V dropped 3 bases and J dropped 5 bases, with 10 bases sitting between them. Germline V lookup: CDR1 GTSNPN, CDR2 SVGIG (reference sequence). The CDR3 loop is CAWRGRRYGYTF. CDR3 sequence (DNA): TGTGCCTGGAGGGGACGGAGATATGGCTACACCTTC.

The chain joins TRBV6-6 to TRBJ1-4, with D possibly being TRBD1 (6 bases). Trimming left V 6 bases short and J 8 bases short, with 22 bases between. Germline V lookup: CDR1 MNHNY, CDR2 SVGAGI (reference sequence). The CDR3 has 16 residues. The CDR3 protein is CASRTHLRGGREKLFF. DNA for the CDR3: TGTGCCAGCAGAACACACTTAAGGGGGGGGCGGGAAAAACTGTTTTTT.

The J gene is TRBJ1-2, the V gene TRBV7-9, with a weak D call TRBD1 (5 bases). The CDR3 runs 13 residues. Germline CDR1 reads SEHNR; CDR2 reads FQNEAQ (reference sequence). V was cut by 8 bases and J by 5 bases, with 15 bases left in between. CDR3 bases: TGTGCCAGCTCCGGGGCCGGCCGGTATGGCTACACCTTC. Amino acids: CASSGAGRYGYTF.

The chain combines TRBV14 with TRBJ1-2; TRBD1 might be the D (5 bases). The CDR3 consists of 18 residues. V lost 0 bases to trimming and J lost 3 bases, with 20 bases between them. CDR1 and CDR2 (germline): SGHDN, FVKESK. CDR3 DNA: TGTGCCAGCAGCCAAGAGATCAAGGGGCAGGTAGGAGACTATGGCTACACCTTC. It encodes CASSQEIKGQVGDYGYTF.

V is TRBV7-9 and J is TRBJ2-7; D remains ambiguous. CDR1 and CDR2 from the germline V gene are SEHNR and FQNEAQ (reference sequence). The CDR3 is 11 residues long. V was trimmed by 6 bases and J by 4 bases, leaving 7 bases between them. The CDR3 nucleotides read TGTGCCAGCAGTTCCCGTTACGAGCAGTACTTC. Translation: CASSSRYEQYF.

The chain carries TRBV18 and TRBJ1-4; the D is unclear. The CDR3 totals 13 residues. Germline V gene lookup returns CDR1 KGHSH and CDR2 LQKENI. The V end lost 3 bases, the J end lost 8 bases, and 10 bases lay between the germline ends. The CDR3 sequence is CASSPWVREKLFF. The CDR3 nucleotides read TGTGCCAGCTCACCGTGGGTTAGGGAAAAACTGTTTTTT.

V and J are TRBV2 and TRBJ2-3; TRBD2 agrees at 7 bases. This CDR3 is 14 amino acids long. After removal of 6 bases from V and 3 bases from J, the junction contained 6 bases not matched to a gene. The V gene's germline CDR1 is SNHLY and CDR2 FYNNEI. Here the CDR3 DNA reads TGTGCCAGCAGAGGGAGGGTTATTACAGATACGCAGTATTTT. Amino acids: CASRGRVITDTQYF.

The sample holds a few counts of this clone. This chain uses TRBV10-2 with TRBJ1-2; D gene unclear. This CDR3 is built from 13 residues. V dropped 2 bases and J dropped 3 bases, with 7 bases sitting between them. Germline assignment: CDR1 WSHSY and CDR2 SAAADI. Written as DNA, the CDR3 is TGCGCCAGCAGTGAGGTGGCAGACTATGGCTACACCTTC. It translates to CASSEVADYGYTF.

V gene TRBV2 combines with J gene TRBJ2-2, with 9 bases lining up with TRBD2. The CDR3 loop spans 15 amino acids. V shed 4 bases, J shed 3 bases, and the junction held 3 bases outside the gene matches. Germline V gives CDR1 SNHLY, CDR2 FYNNEI. In DNA, the CDR3 is TGTGCCAGCAGTGCCTCTAGCGGGGACACCGGGGAGCTGTTTTTT. Its translation: CASSASSGDTGELFF.

The CDR3 protein is CASIPDSSYNSPLHF. CDR3 coding DNA: TGTGCCAGCATTCCCGACAGCTCCTATAATTCACCCCTCCACTTT. This sequence joins TRBV6-1 and TRBJ1-6; D is perhaps TRBD1 (5 bases). V lost 7 bases to trimming and J lost 0 bases, with 10 bases between them. CDR3 length: 15 amino acids. CDR1 and CDR2 from the germline V gene are MNHNS and SASEGT.

The J gene is TRBJ1-1, the V gene TRBV5-1; the D is unclear. Per the germline V gene, CDR1 is SGHRS and CDR2 is YFSETQ. The CDR3 loop spans 13 amino acids. Trimming took 0 bases from V and 7 from J, leaving 10 bases between them. Here the CDR3 reads CASSLEWAHEAFF. Written as DNA, the CDR3 is TGCGCCAGCAGCTTGGAATGGGCCCATGAAGCTTTCTTT. Combining the CDR3 with reference TRBV5-1 and TRBJ1-1 gives the whole variable domain KAGVTQTPRYLIKTRGQQVTLSCSPISGHRSVSWYQQTPGQGLQFLFEYFSETQRNKGNFPGRFSGRQFSNSRSEMNVSTLELGDSALYLCASSLEWAHEAFFGQGTRLTVV.

The CDR3 is CASSFSGGITDTQYF. Written as DNA, the CDR3 is TGTGCCAGCAGTTTCTCGGGGGGTATAACAGATACGCAGTATTTT. The rearrangement links TRBV6-4 to TRBJ2-3; TRBD2 matches 7 bases. This CDR3 has 15 amino acids. Trimming cost V 5 bases and J 3 bases; bases outside gene matches: 8. Germline loops: CDR1 MRHNA, CDR2 SNTAGT.

This clone was observed a handful of times. The chain carries TRBV5-1 and TRBJ2-7; TRBD2 aligns across 8 bases. The CDR3 runs 14 residues. J was trimmed by 1 base and V by 2 bases; bases with no gene match: 2. CDR1 is SGHRS and CDR2 is YFSETQ in the germline V gene. CDR3 DNA: TGCGCCAGCAGCTTCGGGGGGGTGTCCTACGAGCAGTACTTC. Amino acid sequence: CASSFGGVSYEQYF. Based on the CDR3 plus reference TRBV5-1 and TRBJ2-7, the full variable domain is KAGVTQTPRYLIKTRGQQVTLSCSPISGHRSVSWYQQTPGQGLQFLFEYFSETQRNKGNFPGRFSGRQFSNSRSEMNVSTLELGDSALYLCASSFGGVSYEQYFGPGTRLTVT.

The chain joins TRBV7-9 to TRBJ1-2, with 7 bases fitting TRBD1. This CDR3 comprises 13 residues. V trimming: 3 bases; J trimming: 4 bases; junction bases outside the gene matches: 2. Germline assignment: CDR1 SEHNR and CDR2 FQNEAQ (reference sequence). The CDR3 is CASSFGTVYGYTF. The DNA of the CDR3 is TGTGCCAGCAGCTTCGGGACAGTCTATGGCTACACCTTC.

The V and J genes are TRBV15 and TRBJ1-1; 8 positions match TRBD1. Trimming at V came to 5 bases and at J to 9 bases, leaving 11 bases not matched to a gene. The CDR3 totals 14 residues. Germline values: CDR1 LNHNV, CDR2 YYDKDF (reference sequence). The CDR3 DNA follows: TGTGCCACCAGCGAACCGGGACAGGCTCCTAAAGCTTTCTTT. As protein: CATSEPGQAPKAFF. Full variable domain (remainder filled in from reference TRBV15 and TRBJ1-1): DAMVIQNPRYQVTQFGKPVTLSCSQTLNHNVMYWYQQKSSQAPKLLFHYYDKDFNNEADTPDNFQSRRPNTSFCFLDIRSPGLGDTAMYLCATSEPGQAPKAFFGQGTRLTVV.

The chain uses TRBV4-2 and TRBJ2-1, with 11 bases that match TRBD2. The CDR3 is 18 residues long. V was clipped by 1 base and J by 2 bases; unmatched bases: 7. The germline V gene has CDR1 LGHNA and CDR2 YNFKEQ. CDR3 nucleotide sequence: TGTGCCAGCAGCCAAGTAGGAGTGACTAGCGGGACCTACAATGAGCAGTTCTTC. This encodes CASSQVGVTSGTYNEQFF.

This clone was picked up a small number of times. The chain uses TRBV6-1 and TRBJ2-7; TRBD1 aligns across 8 bases. The CDR3 covers 12 residues. Germline CDR1 and CDR2: MNHNS and SASEGT. The CDR3 region is CVVNRGNYEQYF. CDR3 sequence (DNA): TGTGTCGTTAACAGGGGGAATTACGAGCAGTACTTC.